This T cell receptor beta chain was profiled in a study of TIL therapy for anti-PD-1-resistant metastatic lung cancer. About the research overall: Most patients had lung adenocarcinoma; a handful of tumors were EGFR-mutant, two ALK-rearranged; half smoked currently or formerly. Notes on the study in general: TIL clonotype persistence in blood showed no apparent association with response.

The immunoSEQ assay was v3. Survey-level samples got approximately 1.8 million read pairs; deep-level samples got about 5-6.5 million. Repertoires were generated with immunoSEQ multiplex PCR, while TCRdb's copy carries only in-frame clones and drops some. The sample lists about 32,000 clones, 74% seen once, with around 2.5% in the top ten. A remark on this clone: Its target is not known.

Time point here: pre-treatment sample, taken before nivolumab and TIL therapy. Adults with stage 4 NSCLC were enrolled in a phase I trial. The CDR3 is 16 residues long. The germline V gene has CDR1 SGHDN and CDR2 FVKESK. Losses at the gene ends were 0 bases for V and 4 bases for J; bases not matched to a gene: 8. The input for sequencing was blood, taken at baseline. The TCR sequence derives from a woman aged 30-85 years with non-small cell lung cancer. V and J are TRBV14 and TRBJ2-7; 8 nucleotides align to TRBD1. The CDR3 loop is CASSQDTGQGVYEQYF. The CDR3 DNA reads TGTGCCAGCAGCCAAGATACAGGACAGGGAGTTTACGAGCAGTACTTC.